The 28 T cell receptor beta chains below were found in one sample sequenced in a study of blood T cell repertoires in COVID-19. The method was immunoSEQ multiplex PCR; TCRdb's version includes in-frame clones alone and lacks a portion of them. The table has around 200,000 clones, 70% to 90% seen once. The sample comprised PBMCs or T cells enriched from blood (not recorded which). The receptors here all came from a man aged 35 to 55 who had recovered from COVID-19.

The chain has TRBV11-2 and TRBJ2-7; possibly TRBD2 for D (5 bases). Trimming removed 0 bases from V and 6 bases from J, with 9 bases in between. This CDR3 has 13 residues. Germline loops: CDR1 SGHAT, CDR2 FQNNGV. The CDR3 protein is CASSLEFSGEQYF. CDR3 DNA: TGTGCCAGCAGCTTAGAATTCAGCGGCGAGCAGTACTTC. The full variable domain, in which reference TRBV11-2 and TRBJ2-7 provide the parts outside the CDR3, is EAGVAQSPRYKIIEKRQSVAFWCNPISGHATLYWYQQILGQGPKLLIQFQNNGVVDDSQLPKDRFSAERLKGVDSTLKIQPAKLEDSAVYLCASSLEFSGEQYFGPGTRLTVT.

The gene calls are TRBV5-4 and TRBJ2-7; 11 bases map to TRBD2. The CDR3 loop spans 15 amino acids. Trimming cost V 5 bases and J 4 bases; bases outside gene matches: 8. From germline, CDR1 is SGHNT and CDR2 YYREEE (reference sequence). The CDR3: CASSHPTSGGYEQYF. CDR3 in DNA: TGTGCCAGCAGTCATCCAACTAGCGGGGGTTACGAGCAGTACTTC.

The chain joins TRBV10-3 to TRBJ2-2; D possibly corresponds to TRBD1 (7 bases). The CDR3 contains 15 residues. The V gene lost 9 bases and the J gene lost 1 base, with 15 bases spanning the gap. The germline V gene has CDR1 ENHRY and CDR2 SYGVKD. CDR3 amino acids: CAILAGTVNTGELFF. CDR3 nucleotide sequence: TGTGCCATACTAGCCGGGACAGTGAACACCGGGGAGCTGTTTTTT.

V usage is TRBV18 and J usage is TRBJ2-1; no clear D. The CDR3 consists of 13 residues. Germline assignment: CDR1 KGHSH and CDR2 LQKENI. Trimming pared 3 bases from V and 4 bases from J, leaving 7 bases between. The CDR3 DNA sequence: TGTGCCAGCTCACCCACATGGTACAATGAGCAGTTCTTC. This encodes CASSPTWYNEQFF.

Worth noting for this clone: Sequence at one end of the junction differs from germline and may be a read error. J is TRBJ2-3 and V is TRBV9, with 9 bases that match TRBD2. Germline lookup yields CDR1 SGDLS and CDR2 YYNGEE. The CDR3 consists of 15 residues. The CDR3 nucleotides are TGTGCCAGTAGCGGGGGAGCTACTAGCACAGATACGCAGTATTTT. It is translated as CASSGGATSTDTQYF.

At least ten counts were recorded for this clone. The gene calls are TRBV4-2 and TRBJ2-3, with D maybe TRBD2 (6 bases). The CDR3 is made up of 16 amino acids. Germline V gene sequence: CDR1 LGHNA, CDR2 YNFKEQ. V was clipped by 0 bases and J by 4 bases, with 14 bases between them. In nucleotides, the CDR3 is TGTGCCAGCAGCCAAGACGCAGCGGCGGGGTCAGATACGCAGTATTTT. Amino acids: CASSQDAAAGSDTQYF.

The genes are TRBV7-8 and TRBJ1-2; D gene unclear. With 1 base removed from V and 5 bases from J, the gap between germline ends came to 14 bases. CDR1 SGHVS and CDR2 FQNEAQ come from the germline V gene. CDR3 length: 15 amino acids. CDR3 sequence (DNA): TGTGCCAGCAGCTTAGTATGGTTTGGTCGGTATGGCTACACCTTC. Translating gives CASSLVWFGRYGYTF.

This chain links TRBV11-3 with TRBJ2-7; D not certain. This CDR3 region has 15 residues. V lost 1 base to trimming and J lost 5 bases, with 15 bases between them. Germline V gene lookup returns CDR1 SGHNT and CDR2 YENEEA. The CDR3: CASSLGVSGLDEQYF. CDR3 nucleotide sequence: TGTGCCAGCAGCTTAGGGGTGTCAGGTCTCGACGAGCAGTACTTC.

V usage is TRBV5-5 and J usage is TRBJ1-3, with 10 bases identical to TRBD1. In germline, CDR1 is SGHKS, CDR2 YYEKEE (reference sequence). This CDR3 is 15 amino acids long. V trimming: 4 bases; J trimming: 2 bases; junction bases outside the gene matches: 3. The CDR3 is CASSLGQGAGNTIYF. The CDR3 region has the DNA TGTGCCAGCAGCCTCGGACAGGGGGCTGGAAACACCATATATTTT.

V and J are TRBV11-2 and TRBJ2-6; weak D call: TRBD2 (5 bases). The CDR3 covers 16 residues. V was pared by 8 bases and J by 2 bases, with 16 bases between. Germline V lookup: CDR1 SGHAT, CDR2 FQNNGV. As DNA, the CDR3 is TGTGCCAGCCAAAAGGGTCACGGGACTGGGGCCAACGTCCTGACTTTC. Protein product: CASQKGHGTGANVLTF.

The chain links TRBV4-1 to TRBJ2-3, with TRBD2 matching over 10 bases. CDR1 MGHRA and CDR2 YSYEKL come from the germline V gene. The CDR3 is 16 amino acids. V shed 0 bases, J shed 4 bases, and the junction held 4 bases outside the gene matches. CDR3 bases: TGCGCCAGCAGCCAAGAAAGCGGGAGGGGGTCAGATACGCAGTATTTT. The encoded protein is CASSQESGRGSDTQYF.

CDR3 sequence reads: CASRTGTANEKLFF. In DNA, the CDR3 is TGCGCCAGCAGAACCGGGACAGCTAATGAAAAACTGTTTTTT. The chain uses TRBV5-1 and TRBJ1-4; 7 nucleotides align to TRBD1. V shed 5 bases and J 3 bases; nucleotides not matched to a gene: 4. CDR3 length: 14 residues. CDR1 is SGHRS and CDR2 is YFSETQ in the germline V gene.

This clone was detected only a few times. The V gene is TRBV14, the J gene TRBJ1-1, with D uncertain. The CDR3 spans 13 residues. Germline loops: CDR1 SGHDN, CDR2 FVKESK. V lost 4 bases, J lost 0 bases, and 6 bases lay in between. In nucleotides, the CDR3 is TGTGCCAGCAGCCCCTTTTTGAACACTGAAGCTTTCTTT. Residues: CASSPFLNTEAFF.

The V call is TRBV5-6, the J call TRBJ2-7; the match to TRBD2 covers 7 bases. Germline V gives CDR1 SGHDT, CDR2 YYEEEE. With V trimmed by 0 bases and J by 3 bases, 6 bases remained unmatched. The CDR3 contains 15 residues. The CDR3 bases are TGTGCCAGCAGCTTGGAGTCTAGCGGCGTCTACGAGCAGTACTTC. Translation gives CASSLESSGVYEQYF.

CDR3 amino acids: CASSQEKEGVAGELFF. The CDR3 DNA reads TGCGCCAGCAGCCAAGAGAAAGAGGGAGTAGCAGGGGAGCTGTTTTTT. The genes are TRBV4-1 and TRBJ2-2; perhaps TRBD2 as D (5 bases). Trimming removed 0 bases from V and 8 bases from J, with 16 bases in between. The CDR3 has 16 residues. CDR1 and CDR2 (germline): MGHRA, YSYEKL.

J is TRBJ2-5 and V is TRBV15; D might be TRBD1 (6 bases). The CDR3 runs to 14 residues. Germline V lookup: CDR1 LNHNV, CDR2 YYDKDF (reference sequence). V lost 11 bases to trimming and J lost 3 bases, with 19 bases between them. The CDR3 loop is CAPQGQGAEETQYF. The CDR3 coding sequence is TGTGCCCCTCAGGGGCAGGGTGCCGAAGAGACCCAGTACTTC.

This clone showed up just a few times. The chain recombines TRBV27 with TRBJ2-6; the D gene is possibly TRBD1 (6 bases). Per the germline V gene, CDR1 is MNHEY and CDR2 is SMNVEV (reference sequence). Trimming stripped 5 bases from V and 0 bases from J, with 17 bases between. The CDR3 extends over 18 amino acids. The DNA of the CDR3 is TGTGCCAGCAGTAACCCGGGACACTGGAGCTCTGGGGCCAACGTCCTGACTTTC. It is translated as CASSNPGHWSSGANVLTF.

This clone came up a few times. The chain combines TRBV10-3 with TRBJ1-2; D is undetermined. The V and J ends lost 4 bases and 6 bases respectively, with 15 bases between them. Germline CDR1 ENHRY, CDR2 SYGVKD. This CDR3 is built from 14 residues. For the CDR3, the DNA is TGTGCCATCAGTGTCTCAGAGGGCACCGATGGCTACACCTTC. Residues: CAISVSEGTDGYTF.

The chain links TRBV30 to TRBJ2-4; no clear D. Germline V gene lookup returns CDR1 GTSNPN and CDR2 SVGIG (reference sequence). The V gene lost 2 bases and the J gene lost 1 base, with 12 bases spanning the gap. The CDR3 is 15 amino acids. The CDR3: CAWSFSDLAKNIQYF. Written as DNA, the CDR3 is TGTGCCTGGAGTTTCAGCGACTTGGCCAAAAACATTCAGTACTTC.

The V call is TRBV12-3 or TRBV12-4, the J call TRBJ2-5; D ambiguous. This CDR3 comprises 13 residues. Between the trimmed V and J ends, which lost 1 base and 3 bases, there was a span of 6 bases. The CDR3, as DNA: TGTGCCAGCAGTTTAGGTTATGAAGAGACCCAGTACTTC. Encoded protein: CASSLGYEETQYF.

V gene TRBV28 combines with J gene TRBJ2-1; weak D call: TRBD1 (5 bases). Per germline, CDR1 MDHEN and CDR2 SYDVKM. Between the trimmed V and J ends, which lost 2 bases and 9 bases, there was a span of 5 bases. The CDR3 length is 11 residues. The CDR3 spells CASSLRGEQFF. The CDR3 bases are TGTGCCAGCAGTTTAAGGGGTGAGCAGTTCTTC. Using reference TRBV28 and TRBJ2-1 for the parts outside the CDR3, the full variable domain is DVKVTQSSRYLVKRTGEKVFLECVQDMDHENMFWYRQDPGLGLRLIYFSYDVKMKEKGDIPEGYSVSREKKERFSLILESASTNQTSMYLCASSLRGEQFFGPGTRLTVL.

The CDR3, as DNA: TGTGCCAGCAGTTCAGCAGACAGGGGGAACACTGAAGCTTTCTTT. Translation gives CASSSADRGNTEAFF. The V gene is TRBV28, the J gene TRBJ1-1; 8 nucleotides line up with TRBD1. The CDR3 totals 15 residues. The ends lost 4 bases at V and 1 base at J; junction bases unmatched: 5. CDR1 is MDHEN and CDR2 is SYDVKM in the germline V gene.

The rearrangement uses TRBV7-9 and TRBJ1-6, with TRBD1 matching over 8 bases. The V gene end was trimmed by 1 base and the J gene end by 4 bases; junction bases not matched to a gene: 6. Germline-derived CDR1 and CDR2 are SEHNR and FQNEAQ (reference sequence). This CDR3 comprises 17 residues. The CDR3 region has the DNA TGTGCCAGCAGCTTAGGAAGACAGGGGACGTATAATTCACCCCTCCACTTT. Protein sequence: CASSLGRQGTYNSPLHF.

The chain carries TRBV3-1 (or the pseudogene TRBV3-2) and TRBJ2-1; 7 bases fit TRBD1. The CDR3 covers 14 residues. The germline CDR1 and CDR2 sequences are LGHDT and YNNKEL (reference sequence). Unmatched junction bases numbered 4, after V lost 2 bases and J lost 6 bases. The CDR3 here is CASSQRGLVNEQFF. The CDR3 DNA is TGTGCCAGCAGCCAAAGGGGGCTCGTCAATGAGCAGTTCTTC.

The rearrangement links TRBV27 to TRBJ1-6, with D unresolved. The CDR3 has 14 residues. V lost 3 bases to trimming and J lost 7 bases, with 10 bases between them. Germline values: CDR1 MNHEY, CDR2 SMNVEV (reference sequence). CDR3 sequence (DNA): TGTGCCAGCAGTTTCGAGATACGAAATTCACCCCTCCACTTT. It translates to CASSFEIRNSPLHF.

This clone has a single count. In DNA form, the CDR3 reads TGTGCCAGCAGCTTTAATCATCTTGGAGGGAGTGAGTTCTTC. This encodes CASSFNHLGGSEFF. V usage is TRBV7-2 and J usage is TRBJ2-1; maybe TRBD2 (6 bases). The CDR3 spans 14 residues. V lost 3 bases and J lost 14, with 20 bases in between. Germline lookup yields CDR1 SGHTA and CDR2 FQGNSA.

The chain employs TRBV19 and TRBJ1-4; tentative D call: TRBD1 (6 bases). V lost 4 bases, J lost 0 bases, and 9 bases lay in between. This CDR3 contains 15 residues. The V gene's germline CDR1 is LNHDA and CDR2 SQIVND (reference sequence). The CDR3 protein is CASSTGQTTNEKLFF. The CDR3 DNA is TGTGCCAGTAGTACAGGACAGACAACTAATGAAAAACTGTTTTTT.

The rearrangement uses TRBV6-5 and TRBJ2-7; TRBD1 matches at 8 bases. The CDR3 sequence is 14 residues long. The germline gives CDR1 MNHEY, CDR2 SVGAGI. The V and J ends lost 7 bases and 7 bases, in that order; junction bases with no gene match: 12. The CDR3 region is CASIHPGGKVEQYF. In DNA, the CDR3 is TGTGCCAGCATCCATCCAGGGGGCAAGGTAGAGCAGTACTTC.